The 4 T cell receptor beta chains presented below share a single source sample, sequenced in a study of preoperative IRX-2 immunotherapy in early breast cancer. Described treatment: preoperative locoregional IRX-2 cytokine immunotherapy. Here immunoSEQ multiplex PCR was the method, and the copy in TCRdb shows in-frame clones only, minus some. The table has around 95,000 clones, 86% seen once. The sample in question was tumor tissue, obtained after IRX-2 immunotherapy. These receptors originate from a human donor with breast cancer.

The chain is built from TRBV23-1 and TRBJ1-6; D uncertain. TRBV23-1 carries the ORF label, with uncertain function. The V end was cut by 7 bases, the J end by 0 bases, with 16 bases between. The CDR3 totals 17 residues. The CDR3 is CASTPQDRSSYNSPLHF. The CDR3 DNA follows: TGCGCCAGCACCCCCCAGGACCGTAGCTCCTATAATTCACCCCTCCACTTT.

V is TRBV6-8 and J is TRBJ1-6; 9 bases line up with TRBD1. The J segment lost 9 bases and the V segment lost 5 bases, leaving 5 bases of the junction unmatched. CDR3 length equals 14 residues. The V gene's germline CDR1 is MNHGY and CDR2 SAAAGT. This CDR3 reads CASSPQTGGSPLHF. CDR3 nucleotide sequence: TGTGCCAGCAGTCCCCAGACAGGGGGTTCACCCCTCCACTTT.

This clone was counted a few times. The V and J genes are TRBV15 and TRBJ2-1; 9 bases are a match to TRBD1. Germline values: CDR1 LNHNV, CDR2 YYDKDF (reference sequence). With 5 bases clipped from V and 7 bases from J, the junction kept 9 bases outside the gene matches. CDR3 length: 15 amino acids. The CDR3 DNA reads as TGTGCCACCAGCCCCCCGGGACAGGGTAAAAATGAGCAGTTCTTC. It yields the protein CATSPPGQGKNEQFF.

V gene TRBV28 combines with J gene TRBJ2-1; no firm D call. V was cut by 4 bases and J by 1 base, with 11 bases left in between. The germline gives CDR1 MDHEN, CDR2 SYDVKM. The CDR3 runs 15 residues. Here the CDR3 DNA reads TGTGCCAGCAGTTGGTTGGACGGATCCTACAATGAGCAGTTCTTC. It encodes CASSWLDGSYNEQFF.